This T cell receptor beta chain originates from a study of T cell changes during pregnancy in multiple sclerosis. Regarding this clone: Distinct nucleotide sequences in the sample also encode this CDR3.

Data came from immunoSEQ multiplex PCR; TCRdb stores just in-frame clones and leaves some out. The profile shows more than 85,000 clones, approximately 95% of them singletons. V was cut by 2 bases and J by 1 base, with 8 bases left in between. The CDR3 totals 14 residues. Per germline, CDR1 KGHSH and CDR2 LQKENI. This clonotype was obtained from a female donor in good health, enrolled as a control in a pregnancy study. Sequenced material: peripheral blood, taken after pregnancy. V and J are TRBV18 and TRBJ1-1; the D gene is possibly TRBD1 (5 bases). The CDR3 region is CASSPDRQNTEAFF. CDR3 DNA sequence: TGTGCCAGCTCACCAGACAGACAGAACACTGAAGCTTTCTTT.